This TCR beta chain comes out of a study of OX40 agonist ivuxolimab in advanced cancers. In the study overall: All patients had ivuxolimab intravenously every 2 weeks at 0.01 to 10 mg/kg.

Generated by immunoSEQ multiplex PCR, the TCRdb table keeps only in-frame clones and is missing some. There are 77,000 or so clones in the sample; approximately 90% occur only once, and 0.53% lies in the top ten. Germline assignment: CDR1 ENHRY and CDR2 SYGVKD. Trimming left V 11 bases short and J 2 bases short, with 15 bases between. The CDR3 sequence is 13 residues long. A word on this clone: Its target is not known.

Study results and limitations: Antigen specificity of clonally expanded peripheral T cells was not established.

The sample in question was CD4+ or CD8+ T cells sorted from blood, obtained in a trial of the OX40 agonist ivuxolimab. The V gene is TRBV10-3, the J gene TRBJ1-2, with D tentatively TRBD1 (6 bases). The clonotype was recovered from an adult with an advanced solid tumor such as melanoma, head and neck, liver or kidney cancer. CDR3 sequence (DNA): TGTGCCTTCGGTCTTGGACAGAACTATGGCTACACCTTC. This gives the protein CAFGLGQNYGYTF.